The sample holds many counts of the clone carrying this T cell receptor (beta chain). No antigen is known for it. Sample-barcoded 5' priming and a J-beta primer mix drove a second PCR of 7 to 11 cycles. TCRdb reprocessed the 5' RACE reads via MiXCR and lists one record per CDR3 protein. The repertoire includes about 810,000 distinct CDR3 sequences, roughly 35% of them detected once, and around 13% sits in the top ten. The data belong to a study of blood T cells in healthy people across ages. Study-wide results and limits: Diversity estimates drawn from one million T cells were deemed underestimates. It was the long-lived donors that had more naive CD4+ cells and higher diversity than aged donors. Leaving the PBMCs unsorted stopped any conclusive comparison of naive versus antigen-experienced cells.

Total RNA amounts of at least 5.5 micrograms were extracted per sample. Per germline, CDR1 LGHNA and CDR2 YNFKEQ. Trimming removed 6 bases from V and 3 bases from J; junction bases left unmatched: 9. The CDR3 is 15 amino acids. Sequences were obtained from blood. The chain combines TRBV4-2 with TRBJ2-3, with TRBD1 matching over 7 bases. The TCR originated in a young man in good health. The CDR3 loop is CASSGAGTVTDTQYF. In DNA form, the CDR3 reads TGTGCCAGCAGTGGGGCCGGGACAGTTACAGATACGCAGTATTTT.